The 5 T cell receptor beta chains below all came from one sample that was sequenced in a study of breast tumors, draining lymph nodes, adjacent tissues. Axillary draining lymph nodes of breast cancer patients supplied the node samples. TCRdb analysed the multiplex PCR reads with MiXCR anew, one entry per CDR3 protein. The repertoire holds some 250,000 distinct CDR3 sequences, nearly 35% seen once, with approximately 3.6% in the top ten. The sample taken for sequencing was axillary lymph node tissue. These receptors were taken from a female donor with breast cancer. Some clones in this sample may be carry-over from other donors' samples.

On this clonotype: Given a much more abundant clone one base away, this may be a read error. The rearrangement uses TRBV20-1 and TRBJ2-1; TRBD2 aligns across 11 bases. CDR3 size: 14 residues. Germline assignment: CDR1 DFQATT and CDR2 SNEGSKA (reference sequence). CDR3 sequence: CSARLAGLYTEQFF. Here the CDR3 DNA reads TGCAGTGCCAGACTAGCGGGACTCTACACTGAGCAGTTCTTC.

This clonotype has at least ten counts. The CDR3 nucleotides read TGTGCCTGGAGTGGTTGGAACTCAGAGACCCAGTACTTC. The encoded protein is CAWSGWNSETQYF. This chain connects TRBV30 to TRBJ2-5, with no clear D. Germline CDR1 and CDR2: GTSNPN and SVGIG (reference sequence). The CDR3 consists of 13 residues. V was shortened by 1 base and J by 4 bases, with 10 bases between the two germline ends.

The genes are TRBV7-9 and TRBJ2-5; a weak D match, TRBD2 (6 bases). V lost 3 bases and J 6 bases, leaving 32 bases between the germline ends. Germline V gives CDR1 SEHNR, CDR2 FQNEAQ (reference sequence). The CDR3 sequence is 20 residues long. The CDR3: CASSFAFPDKSLLRGKTQYF. The CDR3, as DNA: TGTGCCAGCAGCTTCGCGTTCCCGGACAAAAGTCTCCTACGGGGGAAGACCCAGTACTTC.

This clonotype was detected many times. The V and J genes are TRBV19 and TRBJ1-5; D is unresolved. CDR3 length: 12 amino acids. V lost 6 bases to trimming and J lost 0 bases, with 3 bases between them. Germline CDR1 LNHDA, CDR2 SQIVND (reference sequence). As DNA, the CDR3 is TGTGCCAGTAGGGGTAGCAATCAGCCCCAGCATTTT. Its translation: CASRGSNQPQHF.

V gene TRBV15 combines with J gene TRBJ2-7, with 9 bases lining up with TRBD2. The CDR3 is made up of 15 amino acids. The germline gives CDR1 LNHNV, CDR2 YYDKDF (reference sequence). The junction had 5 bases not matched to a gene; V was cut back by 3 bases and J by 2 bases. CDR3 coding DNA: TGTGCCACCAGCAGTGATGCTAGCGGGACCTACGAGCAGTACTTC. Translated: CATSSDASGTYEQYF. The full variable domain, in which reference TRBV15 and TRBJ2-7 provide the parts outside the CDR3, is DAMVIQNPRYQVTQFGKPVTLSCSQTLNHNVMYWYQQKSSQAPKLLFHYYDKDFNNEADTPDNFQSRRPNTSFCFLDIRSPGLGDTAMYLCATSSDASGTYEQYFGPGTRLTVT.